Following are 21 T cell receptor beta chains from one sample sequenced in a study of cytomegalovirus exposure and HLA in healthy donors. Researchers ran the PCR with 60 Vbeta and 13 Jbeta primers. Some clones are missing from TCRdb's copy, which holds only in-frame ones; the method was immunoSEQ multiplex PCR. This table has 130,000 or so clones, roughly 82% appearing once. Specimen: PBMCs. Source of these receptors: a woman aged 18 to 35 in good health and CMV-seropositive.

The V and J genes are TRBV10-3 and TRBJ1-2, with TRBD1 matching over 9 bases. The CDR3 is 17 amino acids. Germline loops: CDR1 ENHRY, CDR2 SYGVKD. With 5 bases clipped from V and 4 bases from J, the junction kept 14 bases outside the gene matches. For the CDR3, the DNA is TGTGCCATCAGTACCGAGCTCGGGACAGGGATGGGCTATGGCTACACCTTC. It yields the protein CAISTELGTGMGYGYTF.

This chain joins TRBV5-1 and TRBJ1-5; TRBD1 aligns across 7 bases. Looked up from germline, CDR1 is SGHRS and CDR2 is YFSETQ. The V and J ends lost 4 bases and 5 bases, in that order; junction bases with no gene match: 9. The CDR3 is 15 residues long. The CDR3 protein is CASSAGQPGDQPQHF. CDR3 bases: TGCGCCAGCAGCGCGGGACAGCCTGGCGATCAGCCCCAGCATTTT.

The rearrangement uses TRBV7-9 and TRBJ2-5; 7 bases agree with TRBD1. This CDR3 region has 13 residues. Germline V gives CDR1 SEHNR, CDR2 FQNEAQ (reference sequence). The V gene end was trimmed by 5 bases and the J gene end by 5 bases; junction bases not matched to a gene: 5. The DNA for the CDR3 is TGTGCCAGCAGCCCACAGGGGTGGGAGACCCAGTACTTC. Its translation is CASSPQGWETQYF.

The CDR3 bases are TGTGCCAGCAGCGTAGATTCGGGTCCGGGGGCCAACGTCCTGACTTTC. Encoded protein: CASSVDSGPGANVLTF. The rearrangement uses TRBV9 and TRBJ2-6; D gene uncertain. V was pared by 0 bases and J by 4 bases, with 11 bases between. CDR1 is SGDLS, CDR2 YYNGEE, per germline. This CDR3 is built from 16 residues.

The chain uses TRBV7-3 and TRBJ1-3, with D perhaps TRBD1 (5 bases). V was shortened by 5 bases and J by 2 bases, with 7 bases between the two germline ends. The CDR3 is 13 amino acids. CDR1 and CDR2 (germline): SGHTA, FQGTGA. This CDR3 is CASSPGTGNTIYF. The CDR3 DNA follows: TGTGCCAGCAGCCCAGGGACTGGAAACACCATATATTTT.

This clone was counted once. This sequence joins TRBV5-1 and TRBJ2-7; 8 bases agree with TRBD2. The CDR3 consists of 14 residues. CDR1 SGHRS and CDR2 YFSETQ come from the germline V gene. Trimming took 1 base from V and 3 from J; bases not matched to a gene: 3. The CDR3 protein is CASSLTAGGYEQYF. DNA for the CDR3: TGCGCCAGCAGCTTGACGGCGGGGGGCTACGAGCAGTACTTC.

The chain employs TRBV6-5 and TRBJ2-2; tentative D call: TRBD2 (5 bases). Germline lookup yields CDR1 MNHEY and CDR2 SVGAGI. The CDR3 runs to 14 residues. V lost 7 bases to trimming and J lost 2 bases, with 11 bases between them. The CDR3 coding sequence is TGTGCCAGCACCCGGGATATCAACACCGGGGAGCTGTTTTTT. Translated, it gives CASTRDINTGELFF.

The chain employs TRBV29-1 and TRBJ1-5; a possible D gene is TRBD1 (5 bases). Germline V lookup: CDR1 SQVTM, CDR2 ANQGSEA. V was shortened by 3 bases and J by 7 bases, with 7 bases between the two germline ends. The CDR3 spans 11 residues. The CDR3 region is CSVEGPQPQHF. For the CDR3, the DNA is TGCAGCGTTGAGGGGCCGCAGCCCCAGCATTTT. Based on the CDR3 plus reference TRBV29-1 and TRBJ1-5, the full variable domain is SAVISQKPSRDICQRGTSLTIQCQVDSQVTMMFWYRQQPGQSLTLIATANQGSEATYESGFVIDKFPISRPNLTFSTLTVSNMSPEDSSIYLCSVEGPQPQHFGDGTRLSIL.

This clone was detected only a few times. The chain is built from TRBV6-1 and TRBJ2-5; D is possibly TRBD2 (7 bases). This CDR3 has 14 residues. CDR1 is MNHNS, CDR2 SASEGT, per germline. Deletions cut 1 base from V and 4 bases from J, with 10 bases between. The CDR3 here is CASSEGGGLETQYF. CDR3 in DNA: TGTGCCAGCAGTGAAGGGGGGGGGCTAGAGACCCAGTACTTC.

The chain recombines TRBV19 with TRBJ2-3, with 8 bases matching TRBD1. This CDR3 region has 16 residues. Unmatched junction bases numbered 8, after V lost 5 bases and J lost 1 base. Per the germline V gene, CDR1 is LNHDA and CDR2 is SQIVND (reference sequence). The CDR3 here is CASSRPPGQGTDTQYF. CDR3 nucleotide sequence: TGTGCCAGTAGTCGCCCCCCGGGACAGGGCACAGATACGCAGTATTTT.

This rearrangement joins TRBV7-9 to TRBJ2-1, with D tentatively TRBD2 (6 bases). V was shortened by 6 bases and J by 2 bases, with 11 bases between the two germline ends. CDR3 length: 14 residues. Germline values: CDR1 SEHNR, CDR2 FQNEAQ (reference sequence). The CDR3 here is CASRLGGPYNEQFF. As DNA, the CDR3 is TGTGCCAGCAGATTGGGGGGTCCCTACAATGAGCAGTTCTTC.

The chain carries TRBV2 and TRBJ2-2, with 8 positions matching TRBD2. Per germline, CDR1 SNHLY and CDR2 FYNNEI. This CDR3 is 14 amino acids long. The trim removed 7 bases at V and 7 bases at J, leaving 8 bases unmatched. DNA for the CDR3: TGTGCCAGCAAAGACGGTCTAGCGGGCGGGGAGCTGTTTTTT. It codes for CASKDGLAGGELFF. Complete variable domain (other parts from reference TRBV2 and TRBJ2-2): EPEVTQTPSHQVTQMGQEVILRCVPISNHLYFYWYRQILGQKVEFLVSFYNNEISEKSEIFDDQFSVERPDGSNFTLKIRSTKLEDSAMYFCASKDGLAGGELFFGEGSRLTVL.

This clone was observed a handful of times. The chain is built from TRBV7-3 and TRBJ2-1; 11 positions match TRBD1. Germline V lookup: CDR1 SGHTA, CDR2 FQGTGA. The CDR3 covers 12 residues. Germline trimming cut 8 bases from V and 7 bases from J; bases unmatched to any gene: 1. CDR3 amino acids: CASGDRGNEQFF. In DNA form, the CDR3 reads TGTGCCAGCGGGGACAGGGGGAATGAGCAGTTCTTC.

This clone was counted once. The V and J genes are TRBV7-2 and TRBJ2-1; 9 bases agree with TRBD2. J gave up 2 bases and V 3 bases, and 2 bases lay outside the gene matches. CDR1 is SGHTA, CDR2 FQGNSA, per germline. This CDR3 is built from 15 residues. CDR3 region: CASSLGLAPYNEQFF. Written as DNA, the CDR3 is TGTGCCAGCAGCTTGGGACTAGCCCCCTACAATGAGCAGTTCTTC.

The V and J genes are TRBV2 and TRBJ2-1; 7 bases map to TRBD1. Germline V gene sequence: CDR1 SNHLY, CDR2 FYNNEI. Unmatched junction bases numbered 1, after V lost 4 bases and J lost 1 base. The CDR3 is 14 residues long. The CDR3 DNA sequence: TGTGCCAGCAGTGGGGACAGATCCTACAATGAGCAGTTCTTC. It specifies CASSGDRSYNEQFF.

The V gene is TRBV15, the J gene TRBJ1-2, with 8 bases that match TRBD1. V was pared by 0 bases and J by 8 bases, with 14 bases of the junction left unmatched. The CDR3 consists of 17 residues. Germline values: CDR1 LNHNV, CDR2 YYDKDF (reference sequence). DNA of the CDR3: TGTGCCACCAGCAGAGATTTCCGACAGGGGATAATCGGGGGCTACACCTTC. Translated, it gives CATSRDFRQGIIGGYTF.

This CDR3 is CASSQGGLIYEQYF. CDR3 bases: TGTGCCAGCAGCCAAGGGGGACTGATCTACGAGCAGTACTTC. This sequence joins TRBV14 and TRBJ2-7; TRBD2 is a possible D gene (6 bases). CDR3 size: 14 residues. Germline V gene data show CDR1 as SGHDN and CDR2 as FVKESK. V was pared by 1 base and J by 3 bases, with 10 bases between.

This clone was observed a few times. The V call is TRBV6-5, the J call TRBJ1-2; D not resolved. The CDR3 is 14 residues long. V lost 5 bases, J lost 3 bases, and 13 bases lay in between. CDR1 and CDR2 from the germline V gene are MNHEY and SVGAGI. The CDR3 reads CASSASPSHYGYTF. The CDR3 DNA sequence: TGTGCCAGCAGTGCGTCTCCGAGCCACTATGGCTACACCTTC.

The chain couples TRBV21-1 to TRBJ1-5; TRBD1, as called in the table, went unchecked against the DNA. TRBV21-1 is assigned pseudogene status. This CDR3 contains 17 residues. CDR3 sequence (DNA): TGTGCCAGCAGCAAAGAGCCCTCCGGATTGGCAGGTCAGCCCCAGCATTTT. This encodes CASSKEPSGLAGQPQHF.

This sequence joins TRBV9 and TRBJ2-3; weak D call: TRBD2 (6 bases). The CDR3 extends over 14 amino acids. The V gene lost 4 bases and the J gene lost 0 bases, with 9 bases spanning the gap. CDR1 and CDR2 from the germline V gene are SGDLS and YYNGEE. CDR3 DNA sequence: TGTGCCAGCAGCCAGGAGGGGAGCACAGATACGCAGTATTTT. Translation gives CASSQEGSTDTQYF.

This chain uses TRBV10-3 with TRBJ2-7, with TRBD1 identical over 9 bases. This CDR3 is built from 14 residues. Germline CDR1 and CDR2: ENHRY and SYGVKD. The J segment lost 5 bases and the V segment lost 5 bases, leaving 7 bases of the junction unmatched. CDR3 DNA sequence: TGTGCCATCAGTTTGGGACAGGGTAGTAACGAGCAGTACTTC. Residues: CAISLGQGSNEQYF.